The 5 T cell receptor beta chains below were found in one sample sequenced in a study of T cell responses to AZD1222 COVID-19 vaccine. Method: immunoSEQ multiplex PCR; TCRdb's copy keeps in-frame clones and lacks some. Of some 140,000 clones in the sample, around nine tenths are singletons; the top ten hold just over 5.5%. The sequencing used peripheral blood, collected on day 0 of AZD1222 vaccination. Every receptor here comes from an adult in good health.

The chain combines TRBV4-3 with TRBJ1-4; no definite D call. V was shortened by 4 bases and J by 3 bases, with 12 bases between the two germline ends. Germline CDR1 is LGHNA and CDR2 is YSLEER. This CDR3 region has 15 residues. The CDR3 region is CASSPAGLANEKLFF. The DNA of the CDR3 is TGCGCCAGCAGCCCAGCAGGTCTAGCTAATGAAAAACTGTTTTTT.

The CDR3 bases are TGCAGCGTTGAAGGTCGGGGTGGAGGTGTTGACGAGCAGTACTTC. This sequence encodes CSVEGRGGGVDEQYF. The chain combines TRBV29-1 with TRBJ2-7, with D possibly TRBD2 on 5 matching bases. Trimming removed 1 base from V and 5 bases from J, with 18 bases in between. The CDR3 is made up of 15 amino acids. Looked up from germline, CDR1 is SQVTM and CDR2 is ANQGSEA.

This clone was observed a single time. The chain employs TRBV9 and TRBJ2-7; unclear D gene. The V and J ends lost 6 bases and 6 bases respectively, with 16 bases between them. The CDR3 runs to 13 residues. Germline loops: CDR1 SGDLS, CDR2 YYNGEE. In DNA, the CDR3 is TGTGCCAGCAAGGGCGGTGCAGAAGGCGAGCAGTACTTC. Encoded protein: CASKGGAEGEQYF.

In nucleotides, the CDR3 is TGTGCCAGTAGTATCCGGGCTAGCGCCTACTACGAGCAGTACTTC. Its translation: CASSIRASAYYEQYF. V usage is TRBV19 and J usage is TRBJ2-7; weak D call: TRBD2 (6 bases). CDR1 is LNHDA and CDR2 is SQIVND in the germline V gene (reference sequence). Trimming removed 3 bases from V and 3 bases from J, with 15 bases in between. The CDR3 covers 15 residues.

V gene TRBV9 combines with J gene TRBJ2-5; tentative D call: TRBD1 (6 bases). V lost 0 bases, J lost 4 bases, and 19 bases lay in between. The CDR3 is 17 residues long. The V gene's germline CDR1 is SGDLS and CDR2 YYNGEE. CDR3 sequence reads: CASSVGGPPGAGETQYF. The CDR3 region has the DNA TGTGCCAGCAGCGTAGGGGGTCCTCCAGGGGCTGGAGAGACCCAGTACTTC.